The sequence of this T cell receptor (beta chain) was determined in a study of shared clonotypes between healthy human individuals. The method was immunoSEQ multiplex PCR; TCRdb's version includes in-frame clones alone and lacks a portion of them. The sample has about 2 million clones; about 95% are singletons. This CDR3 is built from 14 residues. Germline CDR1 GTSNPN, CDR2 SVGIG (reference sequence). The V and J ends lost 0 bases and 6 bases respectively, with 14 bases between them. The sample was naive CD4+ T cells sorted from blood. Subset of the sample: CD45RA+ positively selected. The clonotype originates from a man younger than 35 in good health. The chain joins TRBV30 to TRBJ1-1; D is ambiguous. CDR3: CAWSVGLSGAEAFF. The CDR3 DNA reads as TGTGCCTGGAGTGTAGGGCTTTCAGGAGCTGAAGCTTTCTTT.